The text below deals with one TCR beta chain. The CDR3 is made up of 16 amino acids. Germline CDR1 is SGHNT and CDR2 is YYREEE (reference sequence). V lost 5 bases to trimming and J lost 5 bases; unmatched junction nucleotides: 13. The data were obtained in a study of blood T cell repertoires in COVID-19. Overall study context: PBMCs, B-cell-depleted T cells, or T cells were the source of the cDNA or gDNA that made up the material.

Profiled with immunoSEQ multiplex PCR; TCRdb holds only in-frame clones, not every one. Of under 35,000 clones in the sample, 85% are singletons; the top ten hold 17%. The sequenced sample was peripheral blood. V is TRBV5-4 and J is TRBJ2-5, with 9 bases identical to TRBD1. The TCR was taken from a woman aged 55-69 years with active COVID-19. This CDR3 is CASRTGGPAGFETQYF. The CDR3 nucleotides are TGTGCCAGCAGAACAGGGGGCCCTGCCGGTTTCGAGACCCAGTACTTC.